These 19 T cell receptor beta chains came from one sample sequenced in a study of blood T cell repertoires in COVID-19. This table comes from immunoSEQ multiplex PCR, and its TCRdb copy is limited to in-frame clones, with some not included. The table has under 300,000 clones, about 88% seen once; the top ten hold about 1.6%. The sample comprised peripheral blood. Receptors were obtained from a human donor with COVID-19, enrolled during active disease. The donor label of this sample is uncertain.

This rearrangement joins TRBV13 to TRBJ2-1; D may be TRBD2 (5 bases). The germline CDR1 and CDR2 sequences are PRHDT and FYEKMQ (reference sequence). There are 15 residues in the CDR3. V was clipped by 5 bases and J by 3 bases, with 14 bases between them. CDR3 sequence reads: CASSPRTRSYNEQFF. For the CDR3, the DNA is TGTGCCAGCAGCCCACGGACTCGAAGCTACAATGAGCAGTTCTTC.

This clone was observed a few times. This sequence joins TRBV5-4 and TRBJ2-1, with D possibly being TRBD2 (7 bases). The V end was cut by 0 bases, the J end by 0 bases, with 10 bases between. Germline CDR1 SGHNT, CDR2 YYREEE (reference sequence). The length of the CDR3 is 16 residues. As DNA, the CDR3 is TGTGCCAGCAGCTTGGATGCGGGGGCCTCCTACAATGAGCAGTTCTTC. It encodes CASSLDAGASYNEQFF.

V and J are TRBV6-5 and TRBJ2-7; 8 bases are a match to TRBD2. Germline lookup yields CDR1 MNHEY and CDR2 SVGAGI. The CDR3 runs to 14 residues. V was clipped by 4 bases and J by 3 bases; unmatched bases: 5. This CDR3 reads CASSSSGRDYEQYF. The CDR3 region has the DNA TGTGCCAGCAGTTCCAGCGGGAGAGACTACGAGCAGTACTTC.

V gene TRBV30 combines with J gene TRBJ2-5; 14 nucleotides match TRBD2. After removal of 1 base from V and 4 bases from J, the junction contained 5 bases not matched to a gene. Germline V gene sequence: CDR1 GTSNPN, CDR2 SVGIG (reference sequence). This CDR3 comprises 16 residues. CDR3 sequence: CAWSAGLAGAGETQYF. In DNA form, the CDR3 reads TGTGCCTGGAGTGCGGGACTAGCGGGAGCGGGAGAGACCCAGTACTTC.

CDR3 region: CASSLRPTSNSYEQYF. CDR3 DNA sequence: TGTGCCAGCAGCTTAAGACCGACTAGCAACTCCTACGAGCAGTACTTC. The chain joins TRBV7-3 to TRBJ2-7; 7 bases line up with TRBD2. The germline CDR1 and CDR2 sequences are SGHTA and FQGTGA. V dropped 1 base and J dropped 0; count of bases not matched to a gene: 6. The CDR3 contains 16 residues.

This clone has a handful of counts. CDR3 nucleotides: TGTGCCAGCAGCATCCCTTTGGGGGAGGTAAATGAGCAGTTCTTC. It codes for CASSIPLGEVNEQFF. The chain is built from TRBV7-2 and TRBJ2-1; D possibly corresponds to TRBD2 (6 bases). The ends were cut back, 5 bases at V and 7 bases at J, with 18 bases in the middle. The V gene's germline CDR1 is SGHTA and CDR2 FQGNSA. The CDR3 has 15 amino acids. The variable domain in full, with the rest retrieved from reference TRBV7-2 and TRBJ2-1, is GAGVSQSPSNKVTEKGKDVELRCDPISGHTALYWYRQSLGQGLEFLIYFQGNSAPDKSGLPSDRFSAERTGGSVSTLTIQRTQQEDSAVYLCASSIPLGEVNEQFFGPGTRLTVL.

The chain recombines TRBV30 with TRBJ1-4, with TRBD1 identical over 7 bases. CDR3 length equals 14 residues. Germline-derived CDR1 and CDR2 are GTSNPN and SVGIG (reference sequence). J lost 4 bases, V lost 4 bases, and 6 bases had no gene match. In DNA, the CDR3 is TGTGCCTGGATGAAACAGGGGATTAATGAAAAACTGTTTTTT. As protein: CAWMKQGINEKLFF.

The chain combines TRBV5-6 with TRBJ2-7; 9 positions match TRBD1. Trimming cost V 5 bases and J 5 bases; bases outside gene matches: 8. Germline CDR1 is SGHDT and CDR2 is YYEEEE. The CDR3 has 14 residues. In DNA, the CDR3 is TGTGCCAGCAGTGCCGGGACAGGGTCGAACGAGCAGTACTTC. Its translation is CASSAGTGSNEQYF.

The rearrangement uses TRBV6-5 and TRBJ1-1; the match to TRBD1 covers 9 bases. CDR3 length equals 12 residues. Germline V gene sequence: CDR1 MNHEY, CDR2 SVGAGI. V gave up 2 bases and J gave up 11 bases; unmatched junction bases: 3. The chain's CDR3 is CASSYRTGVAFF. CDR3 sequence (DNA): TGTGCCAGCAGTTACCGGACAGGGGTGGCTTTCTTT.

This clone came up once. The chain recombines TRBV4-2 with TRBJ1-6, with D unresolved. Germline-derived CDR1 and CDR2 are LGHNA and YNFKEQ. Trimming left V 1 base short and J 6 bases short, with 10 bases between. CDR3 length equals 15 residues. The CDR3 nucleotides are TGTGCCAGCAGCCAAGTGAGGGAGACTAATTCACCCCTCCACTTT. Translated: CASSQVRETNSPLHF.

The gene calls are TRBV28 and TRBJ1-2; TRBD1 matches at 7 bases. This CDR3 is built from 13 residues. Trimming took 4 bases from V and 5 from J; bases not matched to a gene: 4. CDR1 is MDHEN and CDR2 is SYDVKM in the germline V gene. The DNA of the CDR3 is TGTGCCAGCAGTTCGCCCAGGGGGTATGGCTACACCTTC. It is translated as CASSSPRGYGYTF.

V is TRBV3-1 (or the pseudogene TRBV3-2) and J is TRBJ1-2; possibly TRBD1 for D (6 bases). V was pared by 3 bases and J by 6 bases, with 14 bases between. Germline CDR1 is LGHDT and CDR2 is YNNKEL (reference sequence). The CDR3 has 14 residues. The chain's CDR3 is CASSQADRFDGYTF. As DNA, the CDR3 is TGTGCCAGCAGCCAGGCCGACAGGTTCGATGGCTACACCTTC.

V and J are TRBV27 and TRBJ2-7; 9 nucleotides align to TRBD1. The CDR3 sequence is 12 residues long. Germline V CDR1 and CDR2: MNHEY, SMNVEV (reference sequence). V shed 5 bases, J shed 6 bases, and the junction held 2 bases outside the gene matches. In DNA, the CDR3 is TGTGCCAGCAGTCTGGACAGGGGCGAGCAGTACTTC. Translation: CASSLDRGEQYF.

J is TRBJ2-3 and V is TRBV5-1, with 10 bases aligning to TRBD2. The CDR3 totals 16 residues. CDR1 is SGHRS and CDR2 is YFSETQ in the germline V gene. Losses at the gene ends were 3 bases for V and 0 bases for J; bases not matched to a gene: 4. CDR3 in amino acids: CASSSLTSGSTDTQYF. CDR3 coding DNA: TGCGCCAGCAGCTCCCTGACTAGCGGGAGCACAGATACGCAGTATTTT.

The J gene is TRBJ1-3, the V gene TRBV4-1, with D unclear. This CDR3 comprises 16 residues. Trimming removed 0 bases from V and 3 bases from J, with 12 bases in between. Germline lookup yields CDR1 MGHRA and CDR2 YSYEKL. Here the CDR3 DNA reads TGCGCCAGCAGCCAAGAAACGGGAATAGGTGGAAACACCATATATTTT. This codes for CASSQETGIGGNTIYF.

This chain connects TRBV19 to TRBJ1-2; 7 bases are a match to TRBD1. Per the germline V gene, CDR1 is LNHDA and CDR2 is SQIVND (reference sequence). The CDR3 is 16 amino acids. V lost 8 bases to trimming and J lost 0 bases; unmatched junction nucleotides: 12. The CDR3: CASLGQATRANYGYTF. Written as DNA, the CDR3 is TGTGCCAGTCTCGGACAGGCGACTCGGGCTAACTATGGCTACACCTTC.

This clone has only a few counts. The CDR3 coding sequence is TGTGCCAGCAGCAGGGGCGTCACTGAAGCTTTCTTT. Its protein is CASSRGVTEAFF. The rearrangement uses TRBV2 and TRBJ1-1; weak D call: TRBD1 (6 bases). This CDR3 comprises 12 residues. CDR1 and CDR2 (germline): SNHLY, FYNNEI. V was cut by 6 bases and J by 4 bases, with 9 bases left in between.

V usage is TRBV11-1 and J usage is TRBJ1-1; D is unresolved. Germline CDR1 is SGHAT and CDR2 is FQDESV (reference sequence). This CDR3 is built from 14 residues. V lost 2 bases and J 0 bases, leaving 7 bases between the germline ends. The CDR3 DNA sequence: TGTGCCAGCAGCTTATCAGGCCTGAACACTGAAGCTTTCTTT. This codes for CASSLSGLNTEAFF. Complete variable domain (other parts from reference TRBV11-1 and TRBJ1-1): EAEVAQSPRYKITEKSQAVAFWCDPISGHATLYWYRQILGQGPELLVQFQDESVVDDSQLPKDRFSAERLKGVDSTLKIQPAELGDSAMYLCASSLSGLNTEAFFGQGTRLTVV.

The J gene is TRBJ2-1, the V gene TRBV3-1 (or the pseudogene TRBV3-2); tentative D call: TRBD1 (5 bases). CDR3 size: 14 residues. Germline CDR1 is LGHDT and CDR2 is YNNKEL (reference sequence). V lost 2 bases to trimming and J lost 7 bases, with 12 bases between them. CDR3 residues: CASSQRPGQNEQFF. The CDR3 DNA sequence: TGTGCCAGCAGCCAACGCCCCGGACAAAATGAGCAGTTCTTC.